The clone carrying this T cell receptor beta chain was detected many times. The antigen is not known. The data belong to a study of early T cells in non-severe SARS-CoV-2 infection. Across the study: From unsorted whole blood, bulk RNA was sequenced, and the chains remained unpaired.

Notes on the study in general: Missing private and CD4 specificities, VDJdb matching favored anti-spike CD8 responses.

cDNA molecules, individually, were tagged with unique molecular identifiers. TCRdb ran MiXCR on the 5' RACE reads and lists one entry per CDR3 protein. The sample holds tens of thousands of distinct CDR3 sequences, about 6.3% seen once. The sequencing used whole blood, collected at baseline. The clonotype was recovered from an adult who was a healthcare worker with PCR-confirmed SARS-CoV-2 infection or an uninfected control (not recorded which).

The CDR3 sequence: CASSPGLAGLTGELFF. For the CDR3, the DNA is TGTGCCAGCAGCCCGGGACTAGCGGGGCTCACCGGGGAGCTGTTTTTT. The chain links TRBV11-2 to TRBJ2-2, with 13 bases fitting TRBD2. In germline, CDR1 is SGHAT, CDR2 FQNNGV. The CDR3 is 16 amino acids. V lost 5 bases to trimming and J lost 4 bases; unmatched junction nucleotides: 4.